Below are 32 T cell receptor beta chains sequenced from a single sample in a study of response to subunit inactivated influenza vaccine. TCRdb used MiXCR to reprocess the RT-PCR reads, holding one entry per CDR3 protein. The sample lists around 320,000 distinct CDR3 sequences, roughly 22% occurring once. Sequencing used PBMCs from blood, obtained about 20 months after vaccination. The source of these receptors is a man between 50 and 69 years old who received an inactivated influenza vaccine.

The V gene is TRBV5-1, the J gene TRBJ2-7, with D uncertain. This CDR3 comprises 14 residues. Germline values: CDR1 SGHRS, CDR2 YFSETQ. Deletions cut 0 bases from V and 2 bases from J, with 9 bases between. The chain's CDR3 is CASSLGGITYEQYF. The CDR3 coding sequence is TGCGCCAGCAGCTTGGGAGGAATTACCTACGAGCAGTACTTC.

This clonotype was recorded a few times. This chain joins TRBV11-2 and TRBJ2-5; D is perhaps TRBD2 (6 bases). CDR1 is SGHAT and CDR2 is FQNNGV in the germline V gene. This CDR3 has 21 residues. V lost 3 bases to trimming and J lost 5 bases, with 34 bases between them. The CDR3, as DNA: TGTGCCAGCAGCTTTAAATACGGGGGATCACCCACTACTCAAAATAGGGAGACCCAGTACTTC. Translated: CASSFKYGGSPTTQNRETQYF.

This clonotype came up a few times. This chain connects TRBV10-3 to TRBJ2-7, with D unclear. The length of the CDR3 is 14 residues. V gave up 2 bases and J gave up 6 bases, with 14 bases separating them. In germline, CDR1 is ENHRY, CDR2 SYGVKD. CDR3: CAISEITSGTEQYF. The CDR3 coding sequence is TGTGCCATCAGTGAGATAACCTCAGGTACCGAGCAGTACTTC.

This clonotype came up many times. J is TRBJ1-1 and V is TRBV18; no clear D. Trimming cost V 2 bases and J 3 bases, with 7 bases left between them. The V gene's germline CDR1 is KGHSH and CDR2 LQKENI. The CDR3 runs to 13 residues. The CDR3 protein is CASSPDGYTEAFF. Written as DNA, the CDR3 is TGTGCCAGCTCACCAGACGGGTACACTGAAGCTTTCTTT.

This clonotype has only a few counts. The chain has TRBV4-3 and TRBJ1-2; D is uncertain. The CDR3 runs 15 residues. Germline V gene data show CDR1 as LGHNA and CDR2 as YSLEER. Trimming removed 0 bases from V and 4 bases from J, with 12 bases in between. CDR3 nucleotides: TGCGCCAGCAGCCAAGAGGTCAGTACGATCTATGGCTACACCTTC. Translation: CASSQEVSTIYGYTF.

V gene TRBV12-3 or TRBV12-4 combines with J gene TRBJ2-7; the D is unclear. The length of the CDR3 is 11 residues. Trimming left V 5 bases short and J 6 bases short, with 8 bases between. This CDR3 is CASSLALEQYF. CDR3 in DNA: TGTGCCAGCAGTCTTGCTCTCGAGCAGTACTTC.

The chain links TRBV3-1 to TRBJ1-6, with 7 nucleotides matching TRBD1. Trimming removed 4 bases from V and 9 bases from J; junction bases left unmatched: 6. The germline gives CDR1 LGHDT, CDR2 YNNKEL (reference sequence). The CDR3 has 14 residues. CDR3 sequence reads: CASSPSTGTSPLHF. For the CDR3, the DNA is TGTGCCAGCAGCCCATCGACAGGGACTTCACCCCTCCACTTT.

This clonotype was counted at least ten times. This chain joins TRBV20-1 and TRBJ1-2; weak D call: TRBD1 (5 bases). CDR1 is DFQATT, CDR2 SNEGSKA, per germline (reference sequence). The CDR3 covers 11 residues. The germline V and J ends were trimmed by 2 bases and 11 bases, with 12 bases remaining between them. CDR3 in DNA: TGCAGTGCTAGAACAGTGGGGCGGTACACCTTC. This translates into CSARTVGRYTF.

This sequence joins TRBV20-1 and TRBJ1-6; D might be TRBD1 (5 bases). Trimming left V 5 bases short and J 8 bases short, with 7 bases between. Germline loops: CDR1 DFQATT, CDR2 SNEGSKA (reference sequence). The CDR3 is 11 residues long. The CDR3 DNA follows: TGCAGTGCTGTGGGGGATTCACCCCTCCACTTT. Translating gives CSAVGDSPLHF.

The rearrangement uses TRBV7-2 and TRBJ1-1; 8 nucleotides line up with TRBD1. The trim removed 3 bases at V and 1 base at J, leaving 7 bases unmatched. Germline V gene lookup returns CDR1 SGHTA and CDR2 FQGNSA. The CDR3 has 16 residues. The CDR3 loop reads CASSLTPGTGNTEAFF. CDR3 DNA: TGTGCCAGCAGCTTGACTCCCGGGACAGGGAACACTGAAGCTTTCTTT.

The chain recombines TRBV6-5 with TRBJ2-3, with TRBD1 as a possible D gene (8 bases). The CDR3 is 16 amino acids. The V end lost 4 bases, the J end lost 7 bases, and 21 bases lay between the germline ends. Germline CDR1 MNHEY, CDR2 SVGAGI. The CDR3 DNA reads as TGTGCCAGCAGTTCCCTCGACAGGGGAGGGAAAAATACGCAGTATTTT. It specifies CASSSLDRGGKNTQYF.

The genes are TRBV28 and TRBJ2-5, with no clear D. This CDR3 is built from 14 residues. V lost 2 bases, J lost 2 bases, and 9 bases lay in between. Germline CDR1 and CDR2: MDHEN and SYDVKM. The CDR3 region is CASSLPWQQETQYF. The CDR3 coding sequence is TGTGCCAGCAGTTTACCTTGGCAGCAAGAGACCCAGTACTTC.

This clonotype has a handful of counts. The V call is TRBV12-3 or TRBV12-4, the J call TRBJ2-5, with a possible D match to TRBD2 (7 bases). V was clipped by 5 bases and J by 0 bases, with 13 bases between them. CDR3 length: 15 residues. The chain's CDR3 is CASSQTGGDQETQYF. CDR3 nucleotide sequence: TGTGCCAGCAGTCAAACGGGGGGCGACCAAGAGACCCAGTACTTC.

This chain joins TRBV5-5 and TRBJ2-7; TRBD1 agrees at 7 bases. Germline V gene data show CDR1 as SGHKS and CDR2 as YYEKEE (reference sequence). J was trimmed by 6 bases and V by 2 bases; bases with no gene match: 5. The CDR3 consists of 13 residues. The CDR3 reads CASSFDRVVEQYF. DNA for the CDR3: TGTGCCAGCAGCTTCGACAGGGTAGTCGAGCAGTACTTC.

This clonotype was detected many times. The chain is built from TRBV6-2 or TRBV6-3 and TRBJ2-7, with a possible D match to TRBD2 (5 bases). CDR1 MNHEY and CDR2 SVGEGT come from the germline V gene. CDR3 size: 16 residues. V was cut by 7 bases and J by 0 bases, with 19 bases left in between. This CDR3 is CASNIGGFWSSYEQYF. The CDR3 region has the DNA TGTGCCAGCAACATCGGAGGTTTTTGGAGCTCCTACGAGCAGTACTTC.

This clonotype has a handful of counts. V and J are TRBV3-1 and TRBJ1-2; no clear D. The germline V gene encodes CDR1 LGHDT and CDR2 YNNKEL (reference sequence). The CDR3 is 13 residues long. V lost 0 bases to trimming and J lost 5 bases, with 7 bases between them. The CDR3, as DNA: TGTGCCAGCAGCCAAGAACGCTCGTATGGCTACACCTTC. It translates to CASSQERSYGYTF.

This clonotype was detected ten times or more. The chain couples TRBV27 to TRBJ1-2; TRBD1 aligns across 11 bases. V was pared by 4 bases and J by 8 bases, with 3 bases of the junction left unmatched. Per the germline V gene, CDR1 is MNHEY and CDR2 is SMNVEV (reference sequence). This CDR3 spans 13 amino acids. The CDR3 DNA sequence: TGTGCCAGCAGTTCCTGGACAGGGGGCGGCTACACCTTC. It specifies CASSSWTGGGYTF.

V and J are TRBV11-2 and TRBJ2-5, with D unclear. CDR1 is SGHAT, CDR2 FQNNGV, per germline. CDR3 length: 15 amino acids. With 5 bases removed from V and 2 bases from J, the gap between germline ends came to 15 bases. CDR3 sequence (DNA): TGTGCCAGCAGCCTCGTTCCGGGCGAGCAAGAGACCCAGTACTTC. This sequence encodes CASSLVPGEQETQYF.

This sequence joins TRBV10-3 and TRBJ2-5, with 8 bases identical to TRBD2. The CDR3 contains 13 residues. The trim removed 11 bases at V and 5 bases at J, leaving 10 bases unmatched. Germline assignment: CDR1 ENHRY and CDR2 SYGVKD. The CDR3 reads CAASGGVLETQYF. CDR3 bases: TGTGCCGCCTCCGGGGGGGTCCTGGAGACCCAGTACTTC.

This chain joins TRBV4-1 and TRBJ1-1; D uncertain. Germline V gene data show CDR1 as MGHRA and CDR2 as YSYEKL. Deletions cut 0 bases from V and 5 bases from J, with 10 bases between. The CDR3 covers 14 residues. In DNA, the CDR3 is TGCGCCAGCAGCCAAGAAAATTTGTGGACTGAAGCTTTCTTT. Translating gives CASSQENLWTEAFF.

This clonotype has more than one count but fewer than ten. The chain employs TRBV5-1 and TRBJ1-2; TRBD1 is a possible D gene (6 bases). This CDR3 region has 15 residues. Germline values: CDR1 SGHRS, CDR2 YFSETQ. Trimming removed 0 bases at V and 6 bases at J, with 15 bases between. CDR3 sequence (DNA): TGCGCCAGCAGCTTGGGACAACAGGGTTTGGATGGCTACACCTTC. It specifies CASSLGQQGLDGYTF.

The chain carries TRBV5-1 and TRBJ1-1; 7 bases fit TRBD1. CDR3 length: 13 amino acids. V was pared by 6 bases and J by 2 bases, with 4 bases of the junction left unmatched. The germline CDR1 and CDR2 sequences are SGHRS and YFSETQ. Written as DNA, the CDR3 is TGCGCCAGCAAACAGGGGCTTAACACTGAAGCTTTCTTT. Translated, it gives CASKQGLNTEAFF.

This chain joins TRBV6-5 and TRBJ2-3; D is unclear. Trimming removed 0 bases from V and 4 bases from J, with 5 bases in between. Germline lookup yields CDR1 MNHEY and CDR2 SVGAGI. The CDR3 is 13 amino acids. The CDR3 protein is CASSYSGSDTQYF. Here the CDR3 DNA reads TGTGCCAGCAGTTACTCGGGTTCAGATACGCAGTATTTT.

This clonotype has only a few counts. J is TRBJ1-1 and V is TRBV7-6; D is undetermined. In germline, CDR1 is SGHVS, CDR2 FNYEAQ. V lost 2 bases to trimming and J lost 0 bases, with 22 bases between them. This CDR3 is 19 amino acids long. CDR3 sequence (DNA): TGTGCCAGCAGCTTATCCATCCGCGGCGGGCTCCATATGAACACTGAAGCTTTCTTT. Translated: CASSLSIRGGLHMNTEAFF.

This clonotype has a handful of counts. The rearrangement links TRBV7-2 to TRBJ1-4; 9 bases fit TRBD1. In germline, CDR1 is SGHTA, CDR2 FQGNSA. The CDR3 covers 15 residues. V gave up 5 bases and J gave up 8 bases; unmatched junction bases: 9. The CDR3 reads CASSVGQGRGEKLFF. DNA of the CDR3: TGTGCCAGCAGCGTCGGACAGGGGAGGGGAGAAAAACTGTTTTTT.

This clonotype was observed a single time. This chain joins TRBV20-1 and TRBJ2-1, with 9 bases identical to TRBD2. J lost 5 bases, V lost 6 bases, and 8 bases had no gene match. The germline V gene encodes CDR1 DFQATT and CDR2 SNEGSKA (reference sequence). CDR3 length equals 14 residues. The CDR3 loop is CSAMRLAVDNEQFF. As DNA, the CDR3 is TGCAGTGCCATGCGACTAGCGGTCGACAATGAGCAGTTCTTC.

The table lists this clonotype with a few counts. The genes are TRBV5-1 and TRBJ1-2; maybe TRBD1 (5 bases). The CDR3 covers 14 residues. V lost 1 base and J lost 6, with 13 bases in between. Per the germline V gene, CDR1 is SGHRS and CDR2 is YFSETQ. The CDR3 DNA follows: TGCGCCAGCAGCTTGCCCTTGGGGGTTGATGGCTACACCTTC. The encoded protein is CASSLPLGVDGYTF.

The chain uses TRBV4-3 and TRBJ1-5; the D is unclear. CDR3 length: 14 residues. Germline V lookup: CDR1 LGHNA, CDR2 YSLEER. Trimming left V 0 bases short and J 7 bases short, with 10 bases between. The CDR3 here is CASSQDLVSQPQHF. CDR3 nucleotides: TGCGCCAGCAGCCAAGATCTGGTTTCACAGCCCCAGCATTTT.

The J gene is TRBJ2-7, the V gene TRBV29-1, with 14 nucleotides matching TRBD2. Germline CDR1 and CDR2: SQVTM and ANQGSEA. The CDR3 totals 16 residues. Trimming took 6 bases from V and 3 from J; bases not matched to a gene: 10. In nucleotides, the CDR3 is TGCAGCGTCGGACTAGCGGGAGGAGTATTCGGCTACGAGCAGTACTTC. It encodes CSVGLAGGVFGYEQYF.

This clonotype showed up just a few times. As DNA, the CDR3 is TGTGCCAGTAGTATTCTGGGAATTAGCAATCAGCCCCAGCATTTT. Amino acid sequence: CASSILGISNQPQHF. The chain employs TRBV19 and TRBJ1-5; D is unresolved. The ends were cut back, 3 bases at V and 0 bases at J, with 9 bases in the middle. CDR1 LNHDA and CDR2 SQIVND come from the germline V gene (reference sequence). CDR3 size: 15 residues.

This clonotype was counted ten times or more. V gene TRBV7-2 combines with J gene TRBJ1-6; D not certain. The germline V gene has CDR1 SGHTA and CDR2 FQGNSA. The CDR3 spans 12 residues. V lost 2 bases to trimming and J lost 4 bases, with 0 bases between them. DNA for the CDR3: TGTGCCAGCAGCTTATATAATTCACCCCTCCACTTT. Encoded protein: CASSLYNSPLHF.

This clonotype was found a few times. The CDR3 protein is CASSSPAFQETQYF. CDR3 DNA: TGTGCCAGCAGTTCCCCGGCCTTTCAAGAGACCCAGTACTTC. The chain recombines TRBV28 with TRBJ2-5; D remains unclear. CDR3 length: 14 amino acids. Trimming removed 4 bases from V and 2 bases from J, with 11 bases in between. CDR1 MDHEN and CDR2 SYDVKM come from the germline V gene.